What follows is one T cell receptor beta chain and its context. This entry is derived from a study of T cell changes during pregnancy in multiple sclerosis. The germline gives CDR1 SGHRS, CDR2 YFSETQ. The CDR3 length is 14 residues. Trimming took 4 bases from V and 3 from J; bases not matched to a gene: 7. The table came from immunoSEQ multiplex PCR; TCRdb's copy has only in-frame clones and leaves some out. The sample yields around 84,000 clones, around 94% seen once. The material was peripheral blood, obtained in the second trimester of pregnancy. The source of this sequence is a female donor in good health, enrolled as a control in a pregnancy study. The J gene is TRBJ2-7, the V gene TRBV5-1; TRBD1 matches at 7 bases. The CDR3 DNA sequence: TGCGCCAGCAGCGCCGGGACAGTCAGCTACGAGCAGTACTTC. Translating it yields CASSAGTVSYEQYF.